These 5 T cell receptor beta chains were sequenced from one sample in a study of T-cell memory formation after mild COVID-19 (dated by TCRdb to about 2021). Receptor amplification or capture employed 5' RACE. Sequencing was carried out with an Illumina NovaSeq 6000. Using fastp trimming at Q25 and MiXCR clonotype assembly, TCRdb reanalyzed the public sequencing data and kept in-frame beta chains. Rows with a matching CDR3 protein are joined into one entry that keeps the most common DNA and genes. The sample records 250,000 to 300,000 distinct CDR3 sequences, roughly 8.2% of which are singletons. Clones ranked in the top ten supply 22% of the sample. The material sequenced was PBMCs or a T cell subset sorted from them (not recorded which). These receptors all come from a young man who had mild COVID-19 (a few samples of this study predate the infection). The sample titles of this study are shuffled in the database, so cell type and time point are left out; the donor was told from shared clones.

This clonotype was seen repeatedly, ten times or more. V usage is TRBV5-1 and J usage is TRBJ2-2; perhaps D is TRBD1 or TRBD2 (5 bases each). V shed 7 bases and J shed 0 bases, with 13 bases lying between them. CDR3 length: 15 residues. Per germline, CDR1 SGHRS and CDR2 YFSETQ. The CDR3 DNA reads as TGCGCCAGCGGGGAGTGGGGGACGAACACCGGGGAGCTGTTTTTT. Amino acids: CASGEWGTNTGELFF.

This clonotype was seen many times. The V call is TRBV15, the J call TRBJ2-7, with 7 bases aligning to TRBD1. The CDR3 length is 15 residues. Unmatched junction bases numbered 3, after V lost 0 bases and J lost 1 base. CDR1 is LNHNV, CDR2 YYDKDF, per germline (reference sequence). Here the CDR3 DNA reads TGTGCCACCAGCAGAGATCCGGGACAGTCCTACGAGCAGTACTTC. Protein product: CATSRDPGQSYEQYF.

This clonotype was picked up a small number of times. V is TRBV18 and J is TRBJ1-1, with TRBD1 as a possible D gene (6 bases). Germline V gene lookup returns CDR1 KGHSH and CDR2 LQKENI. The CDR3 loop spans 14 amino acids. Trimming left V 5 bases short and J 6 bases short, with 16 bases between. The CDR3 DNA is TGTGCCAGCTCAAACGGGGGGCTCGGGGCTGAAGCTTTCTTT. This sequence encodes CASSNGGLGAEAFF.

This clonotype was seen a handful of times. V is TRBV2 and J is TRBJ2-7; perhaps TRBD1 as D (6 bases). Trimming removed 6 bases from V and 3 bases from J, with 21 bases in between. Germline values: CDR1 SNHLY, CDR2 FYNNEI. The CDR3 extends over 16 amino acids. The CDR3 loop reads CASSIPGAGRYYEQYF. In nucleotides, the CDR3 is TGTGCCAGCAGCATTCCAGGGGCAGGACGGTACTACGAGCAGTACTTC.

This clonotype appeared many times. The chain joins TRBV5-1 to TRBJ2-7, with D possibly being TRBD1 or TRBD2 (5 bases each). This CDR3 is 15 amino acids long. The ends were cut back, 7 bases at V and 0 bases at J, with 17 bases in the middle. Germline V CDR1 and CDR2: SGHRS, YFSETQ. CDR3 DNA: TGCGCCAGCCGACCATGGGGACGGAACTCCTACGAGCAGTACTTC. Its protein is CASRPWGRNSYEQYF.